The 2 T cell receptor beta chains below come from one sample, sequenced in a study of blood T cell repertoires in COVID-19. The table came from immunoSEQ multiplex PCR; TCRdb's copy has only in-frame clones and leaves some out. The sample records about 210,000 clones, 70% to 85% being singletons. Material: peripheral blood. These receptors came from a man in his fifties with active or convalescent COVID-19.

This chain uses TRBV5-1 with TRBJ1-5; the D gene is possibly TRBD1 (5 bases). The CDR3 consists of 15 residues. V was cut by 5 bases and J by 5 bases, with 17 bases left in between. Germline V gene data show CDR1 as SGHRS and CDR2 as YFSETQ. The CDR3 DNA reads TGCGCCAGCAGTCCGGGACTCGGGGGGGATCAGCCCCAGCATTTT. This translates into CASSPGLGGDQPQHF.

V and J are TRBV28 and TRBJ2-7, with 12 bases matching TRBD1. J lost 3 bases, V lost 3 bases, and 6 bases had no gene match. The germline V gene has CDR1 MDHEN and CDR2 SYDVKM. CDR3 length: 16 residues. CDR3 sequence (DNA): TGTGCCAGCAGTTTCAGGGACAGGGGGCTTTACTACGAGCAGTACTTC. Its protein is CASSFRDRGLYYEQYF.